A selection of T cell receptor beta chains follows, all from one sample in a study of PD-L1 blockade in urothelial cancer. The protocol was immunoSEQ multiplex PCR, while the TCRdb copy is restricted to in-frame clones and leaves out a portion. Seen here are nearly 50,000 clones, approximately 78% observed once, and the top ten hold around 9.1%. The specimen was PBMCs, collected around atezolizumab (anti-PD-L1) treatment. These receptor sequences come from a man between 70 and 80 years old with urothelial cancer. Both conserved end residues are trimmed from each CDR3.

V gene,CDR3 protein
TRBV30,AWNREPHNEQF
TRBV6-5,ASRQGNSPLH
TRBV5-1,ASSPQVGETQY
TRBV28,ASGSGNQPQH
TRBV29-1,SVEGIRTSGNNEQF
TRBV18,ASSPVERSGELF
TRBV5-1,ASSPGLAGTGGNEQF
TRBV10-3,AISESEGLGLF
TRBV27,ASRSGGYPYEQY
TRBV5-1,ASSSTGKGNTIY
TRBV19,ASSQGFGYT
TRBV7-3,ASSPHSYEQY
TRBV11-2,ASSLAAGERYEQY
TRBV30,AWSVRVAGRDTQY
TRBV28,ASRLPTGVISGYT
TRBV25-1,ASSELDSGQETQY
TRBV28,ASSFVHSGGGGYT
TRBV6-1,ASSEALPLAGGPPSYEQY
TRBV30,ASNRGWGQPQH
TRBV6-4,ASSIDSRQPQH
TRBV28,ASSFLEGRTDTQY
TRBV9,ASSVRLNTGELF
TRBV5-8,ASSFSMTGINQPQH
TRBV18,ASSPPGTVFDTQY
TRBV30,AWSGDRRGRPYNEQF
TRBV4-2,ASSQGGQGPDTQY
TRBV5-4,ASSPDRGRPYEQY
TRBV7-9,ASSLGGGSGYT
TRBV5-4,ASNSRVGGTFGDTQY
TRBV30,AWTRDRVTDTQY
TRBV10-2,ASSRQTGVNSYEQY
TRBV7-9,ASTSLWQGGETQY
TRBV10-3,AISEKDRSTEAF
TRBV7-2,ASSPAVMRGELF
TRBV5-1,ASSLPGDNEQF
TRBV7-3,ASSLGTSGFGETQY
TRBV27,ASSFRDEQY
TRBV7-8,ASSLGGRVGTDTQY
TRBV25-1,ASSQTGYYEQY
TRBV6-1,ASSEFGGSYYNEQF
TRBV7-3,ASSLSQGIGYT
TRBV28,ASSLNYYEQY
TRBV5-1,ASSYHRDNEQF
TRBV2,ASSSSTVTKETQY
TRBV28,ASNSQETQY
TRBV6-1,ASSSTSPSNEQF
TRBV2,ASSARRREPQH
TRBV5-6,ASSSVAGKDSLDSTEAF
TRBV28,ASSIPGTGDDEQY
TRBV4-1,ASSPNAGENYGYT